One and the same sample provided the 9 T cell receptor beta chains below, sequenced in a study of identical twins. TCRdb ran MiXCR on the 5' RACE reads and lists one entry per CDR3 protein. The data show 650,000 to 750,000 distinct CDR3 sequences, 21% seen once. The same specimen was also included in a second study, on T cells expressing NK-cell markers.

The material sequenced was PBMCs. The receptors were sampled from a woman aged 18-35 years in good health.

This chain joins TRBV7-8 and TRBJ1-5; 8 nucleotides agree with TRBD1. Germline CDR1 is SGHVS and CDR2 is FQNEAQ. The ends lost 5 bases at V and 6 bases at J; junction bases unmatched: 6. The CDR3 totals 14 residues. This CDR3 is CASSTQGGGQPQHF. In DNA, the CDR3 is TGTGCCAGCAGCACACAGGGGGGGGGTCAGCCCCAGCATTTT.

This rearrangement joins TRBV29-1 to TRBJ2-2, with no clear D. V was clipped by 4 bases and J by 2 bases, with 5 bases between them. There are 12 residues in the CDR3. Germline V gives CDR1 SQVTM, CDR2 ANQGSEA. The chain's CDR3 is CSVVPNTGELFF. The DNA of the CDR3 is TGCAGCGTTGTGCCAAACACCGGGGAGCTGTTTTTT.

The chain links TRBV7-9 to TRBJ2-2; D possibly corresponds to TRBD2 (6 bases). The V and J ends lost 2 bases and 7 bases respectively, with 14 bases between them. Germline CDR1 reads SEHNR; CDR2 reads FQNEAQ (reference sequence). The CDR3 contains 15 residues. This chain's CDR3 is CASSLFSRGSGELFF. The CDR3, as DNA: TGTGCCAGCAGCTTATTCTCCCGGGGGAGCGGGGAGCTGTTTTTT.

The chain has TRBV11-2 and TRBJ1-5; TRBD1 might be the D (5 bases). With 3 bases removed from V and 5 bases from J, the gap between germline ends came to 11 bases. This CDR3 has 14 amino acids. From germline, CDR1 is SGHAT and CDR2 FQNNGV. The CDR3 nucleotides are TGTGCCAGCAGCTTGTCGGCAGGGTATCAGCCCCAGCATTTT. Protein sequence: CASSLSAGYQPQHF.

This clonotype was observed at least ten times. The chain joins TRBV4-3 to TRBJ1-5; 10 positions match TRBD1. The CDR3 has 15 residues. The germline V gene has CDR1 LGHNA and CDR2 YSLEER. V lost 4 bases and J lost 2; bases outside the gene matches: 2. The CDR3 here is CASSLDRGRNQPQHF. Written as DNA, the CDR3 is TGCGCCAGCAGCCTCGACAGGGGGCGCAATCAGCCCCAGCATTTT.

V is TRBV9 and J is TRBJ1-1; D is possibly TRBD1 (6 bases). Germline V gene sequence: CDR1 SGDLS, CDR2 YYNGEE. Deletions cut 4 bases from V and 4 bases from J, with 20 bases between. The CDR3 length is 16 residues. In DNA form, the CDR3 reads TGTGCCAGCAGCCCCGGGGGGCGGAGTATGACCACTGAAGCTTTCTTT. This translates into CASSPGGRSMTTEAFF.

This clonotype was observed a few times. The chain combines TRBV6-2 or TRBV6-3 with TRBJ2-1, with D maybe TRBD2 (5 bases). This CDR3 spans 14 amino acids. Germline CDR1 is MNHEY and CDR2 is SVGEGT. V lost 4 bases to trimming and J lost 2 bases, with 9 bases between them. CDR3: CASSFTGTYNEQFF. In DNA form, the CDR3 reads TGTGCCAGCAGTTTCACCGGGACCTACAATGAGCAGTTCTTC.

At least ten counts were recorded for this clonotype. The J gene is TRBJ2-5, the V gene TRBV24-1, with 8 bases fitting TRBD1. Germline CDR1 reads KGHDR; CDR2 reads SFDVKD. J was trimmed by 1 base and V by 4 bases; bases with no gene match: 4. CDR3 length: 15 amino acids. The CDR3 loop is CATSETGTGQETQYF. CDR3 in DNA: TGTGCCACCAGTGAGACCGGGACAGGCCAAGAGACCCAGTACTTC.

The chain has TRBV7-9 and TRBJ1-5; tentatively, D is TRBD1 (5 bases). The V gene's germline CDR1 is SEHNR and CDR2 FQNEAQ (reference sequence). V lost 5 bases to trimming and J lost 7 bases, with 12 bases between them. The CDR3 consists of 13 residues. CDR3: CASSLSRGQPQHF. Here the CDR3 DNA reads TGTGCCAGCAGCCTCTCCCGGGGCCAGCCCCAGCATTTT.